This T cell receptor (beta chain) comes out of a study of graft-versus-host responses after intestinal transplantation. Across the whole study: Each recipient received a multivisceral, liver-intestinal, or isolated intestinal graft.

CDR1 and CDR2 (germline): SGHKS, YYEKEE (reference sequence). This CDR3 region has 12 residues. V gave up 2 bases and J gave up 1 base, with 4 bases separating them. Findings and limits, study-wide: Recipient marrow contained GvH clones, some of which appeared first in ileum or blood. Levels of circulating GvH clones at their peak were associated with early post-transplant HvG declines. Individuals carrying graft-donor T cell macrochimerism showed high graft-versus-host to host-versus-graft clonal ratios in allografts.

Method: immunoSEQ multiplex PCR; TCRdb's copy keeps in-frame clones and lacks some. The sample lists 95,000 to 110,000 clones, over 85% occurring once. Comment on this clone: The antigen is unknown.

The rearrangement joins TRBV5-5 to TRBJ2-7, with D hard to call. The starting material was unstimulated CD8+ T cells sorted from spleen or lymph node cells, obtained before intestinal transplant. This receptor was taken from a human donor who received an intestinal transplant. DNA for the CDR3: TGTGCCAGCAGCTTTGGATCCTACGAGCAGTACTTC. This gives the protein CASSFGSYEQYF.